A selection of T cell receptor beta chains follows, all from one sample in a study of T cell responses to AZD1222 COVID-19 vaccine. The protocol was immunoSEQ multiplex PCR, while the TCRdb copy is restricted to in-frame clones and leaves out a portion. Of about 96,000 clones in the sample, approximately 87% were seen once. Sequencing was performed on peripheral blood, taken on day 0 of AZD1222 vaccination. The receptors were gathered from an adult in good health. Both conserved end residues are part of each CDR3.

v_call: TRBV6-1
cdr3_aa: CASSESAGAGGSEKLFF

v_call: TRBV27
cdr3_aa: CASSLLGEYGELFF

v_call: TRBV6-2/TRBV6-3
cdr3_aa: CASSYSGQGSLGYTF

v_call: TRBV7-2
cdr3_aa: CASSLEGQEYSPLHF

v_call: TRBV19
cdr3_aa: CASSIEEEQFF

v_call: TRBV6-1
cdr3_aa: CASSENGGGRVYNEQFF

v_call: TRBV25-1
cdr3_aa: CASSELLGGSGNTIYF

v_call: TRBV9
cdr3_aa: CASSPRRRPVNTEAFF

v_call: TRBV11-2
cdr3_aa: CASSLTDEQFF

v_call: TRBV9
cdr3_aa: CASSGRGGPGYGYTF

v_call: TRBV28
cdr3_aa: CASSPHTGYTF

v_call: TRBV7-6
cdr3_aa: CASSFRGQGVTGELFF

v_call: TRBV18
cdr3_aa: CASSPKAHEQYF

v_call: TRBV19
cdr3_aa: CASSIQAMNTEAFF

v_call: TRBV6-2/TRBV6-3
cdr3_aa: CASSPLAGETTDTQYF

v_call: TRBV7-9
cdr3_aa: CASSLWTGRVREAFF

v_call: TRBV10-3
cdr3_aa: CAISDRTQRGETQYF

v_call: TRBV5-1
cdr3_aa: CASSLASGSISEQFF

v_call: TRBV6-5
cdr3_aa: CASSSHRQKDFYEQYF

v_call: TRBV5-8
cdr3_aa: CASSLIQGLDNYGYTF

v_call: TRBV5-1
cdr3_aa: CASSSVQGEGTEAFF

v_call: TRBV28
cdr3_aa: CASSLNKGRNRYTF

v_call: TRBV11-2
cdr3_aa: CASSLRGTGANVLTF

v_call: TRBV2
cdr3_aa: CASRGQGEVDTQYF

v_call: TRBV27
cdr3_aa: CASSGTGALYNEQFF

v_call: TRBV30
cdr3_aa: CAWRPRSSYNSPLHF

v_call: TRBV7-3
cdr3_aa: CASSSGGANTEAFF

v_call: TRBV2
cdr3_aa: CASTPTLNTEAFF

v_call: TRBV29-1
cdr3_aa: CSGRDTNYGYTF

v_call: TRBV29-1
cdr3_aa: CSVVGTPGTEAFF

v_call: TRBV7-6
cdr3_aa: CASSLRQGFASGYTF

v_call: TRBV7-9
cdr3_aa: CASSIQGIEETQYF

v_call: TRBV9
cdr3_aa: CASSVGWDQPQHF

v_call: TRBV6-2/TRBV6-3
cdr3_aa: CASSWTGRSYEQYF

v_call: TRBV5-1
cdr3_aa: CASSVGTSGYNEQFF

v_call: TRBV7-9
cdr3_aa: CASSSAGVSPLHF

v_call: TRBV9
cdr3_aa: CASSEMISGTSSYNEQFF

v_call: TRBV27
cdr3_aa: CASSSIGGSDSPLHF

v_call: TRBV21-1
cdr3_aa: CASSKEDRCGKDQTNEKLFF

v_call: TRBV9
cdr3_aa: CASSAEVNYNEQFF

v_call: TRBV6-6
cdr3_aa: CASSSRQGANNSPLHF

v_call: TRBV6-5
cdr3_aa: CASSLGQGGWETQYF

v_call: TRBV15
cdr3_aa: CATSPRTGVMNTEAFF

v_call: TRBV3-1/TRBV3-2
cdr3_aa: CASSPPWGYEQYF

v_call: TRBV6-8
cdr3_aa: CASRRAGQWARNCF

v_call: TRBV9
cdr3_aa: CASSGIQETQYF

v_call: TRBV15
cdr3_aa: CATSSFRDRVKGLAQHF

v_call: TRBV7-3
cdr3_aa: CASSLTGHVGYTF

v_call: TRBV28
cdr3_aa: CASSLSGGGNSPLHF